This T cell receptor beta chain appears in the sequencing data of a study of blood T cell repertoires in COVID-19. As for the study in general: There were acute and convalescent COVID-19 samples, and they came from the United States, Italy and Spain. In each case, the material was cDNA or gDNA derived from T cells, B-cell-depleted T cells, or PBMCs.

TCRdb keeps only in-frame clones here, not all; method: immunoSEQ multiplex PCR. The table shows around 180,000 clones, with roughly 80% occurring only once. From germline, CDR1 is PRHDT and CDR2 FYEKMQ (reference sequence). J lost 2 bases, V lost 1 base, and 4 bases had no gene match. This CDR3 is built from 15 residues. This chain connects TRBV13 to TRBJ2-7; TRBD2 matches at 8 bases. Sequencing was done on a sample of peripheral blood. The TCR comes from a woman between 25 and 40 years old with acute or convalescent COVID-19. CDR3 sequence: CASSLVAGGTYEQYF. Here the CDR3 DNA reads TGTGCCAGCAGCTTAGTCGCGGGAGGAACCTACGAGCAGTACTTC. The full variable domain, with the rest looked up from reference TRBV13 and TRBJ2-7, is AAGVIQSPRHLIKEKRETATLKCYPIPRHDTVYWYQQGPGQDPQFLISFYEKMQSDKGSIPDRFSAQQFSDYHSELNMSSLELGDSALYFCASSLVAGGTYEQYFGPGTRLTVT.